These 23 T cell receptor beta chains share one sample of origin, sequenced in a study of cytomegalovirus exposure and HLA in healthy donors. PCR primers comprised 60 Vbeta and 13 Jbeta primers. Profiled with immunoSEQ multiplex PCR; TCRdb holds only in-frame clones, not every one. The data show about 140,000 clones, 80% seen once. The sample was PBMCs. The source of these receptors is a man aged 40-49 years in good health and CMV-seronegative.

This sequence joins TRBV27 and TRBJ2-7; 7 nucleotides agree with TRBD1. CDR1 and CDR2 from the germline V gene are MNHEY and SMNVEV (reference sequence). The CDR3 extends over 15 amino acids. V gave up 5 bases and J gave up 2 bases; unmatched junction bases: 9. CDR3 DNA: TGTGCCAGCAGTCGGACAGGTGCGACTCCCTACGAGCAGTACTTC. Translation gives CASSRTGATPYEQYF.

V usage is TRBV14 and J usage is TRBJ2-5, with TRBD2 matching over 9 bases. V lost 2 bases, J lost 2 bases, and 15 bases stayed unmatched. Germline V gene data show CDR1 as SGHDN and CDR2 as FVKESK. CDR3 length: 19 amino acids. This CDR3 reads CASSQSSLAGLVWQETQYF. The DNA for the CDR3 is TGTGCCAGCAGCCAAAGTTCACTAGCGGGTCTAGTCTGGCAAGAGACCCAGTACTTC.

The rearrangement uses TRBV18 and TRBJ2-7; 7 nucleotides agree with TRBD1. CDR1 and CDR2 from the germline V gene are KGHSH and LQKENI. After removal of 0 bases from V and 3 bases from J, the junction contained 5 bases not matched to a gene. This CDR3 has 15 residues. For the CDR3, the DNA is TGTGCCAGCTCACCACCCGAGACAGGGCTCTACGAGCAGTACTTC. It is translated as CASSPPETGLYEQYF.

CDR3 amino acids: CASSSQSRDRSQETQYF. As DNA, the CDR3 is TGTGCCAGCAGCTCGCAGAGCCGGGACAGGTCACAAGAGACCCAGTACTTC. The chain has TRBV7-8 and TRBJ2-5; 8 bases are a match to TRBD1. Germline CDR1 is SGHVS and CDR2 is FQNEAQ. The CDR3 has 17 amino acids. Trimming cost V 4 bases and J 2 bases; bases outside gene matches: 12.

About this clone itself: Other DNA sequences in this sample translate to the same CDR3. The rearrangement joins TRBV5-6 to TRBJ2-3, with TRBD2 identical over 13 bases. Germline CDR1 SGHDT, CDR2 YYEEEE. The trim removed 4 bases at V and 4 bases at J, leaving 6 bases unmatched. The CDR3 runs to 16 residues. This chain's CDR3 is CASSATSGGAADTQYF. In DNA form, the CDR3 reads TGTGCCAGCAGCGCCACTAGCGGGGGGGCAGCAGATACGCAGTATTTT. The whole variable domain, remainder taken from reference TRBV5-6 and TRBJ2-3, is DAGVTQSPTHLIKTRGQQVTLRCSPKSGHDTVSWYQQALGQGPQFIFQYYEEEERQRGNFPDRFSGHQFPNYSSELNVNALLLGDSALYLCASSATSGGAADTQYFGPGTRLTVL.

The CDR3 bases are TGTGCCAGCAGCTTAAGTCGCGGGCAGGGGCTAAGGCTGTACTTC. Its translation is CASSLSRGQGLRLYF. The chain recombines TRBV7-2 with TRBJ2-5, with D perhaps matching TRBD1 (6 bases). Germline loops: CDR1 SGHTA, CDR2 FQGNSA. The CDR3 length is 15 residues. The germline V and J ends were trimmed by 2 bases and 13 bases, with 23 bases remaining between them.

This clone was picked up one time. The chain has TRBV5-1 and TRBJ1-5; 10 bases agree with TRBD1. The germline gives CDR1 SGHRS, CDR2 YFSETQ. This CDR3 has 16 residues. V lost 2 bases and J lost 5; bases outside the gene matches: 7. CDR3 nucleotides: TGCGCCAGCAGCTTAGGGACAGGGGAAGCGTATCAGCCCCAGCATTTT. Translating it yields CASSLGTGEAYQPQHF.

The chain is built from TRBV30 and TRBJ2-7; the D is unclear. V was pared by 0 bases and J by 0 bases, with 9 bases between. The CDR3 is 14 residues long. CDR1 and CDR2 from the germline V gene are GTSNPN and SVGIG (reference sequence). The CDR3 here is CAWSVHRSSYEQYF. CDR3 nucleotides: TGTGCCTGGAGTGTACACAGAAGCTCCTACGAGCAGTACTTC.

This chain connects TRBV5-1 to TRBJ1-1; D perhaps matches TRBD1 (6 bases). Germline-derived CDR1 and CDR2 are SGHRS and YFSETQ. V was shortened by 0 bases and J by 4 bases, with 13 bases between the two germline ends. This CDR3 is built from 15 residues. This CDR3 is CASSLVRQGFTEAFF. In DNA, the CDR3 is TGCGCCAGCAGCTTGGTAAGGCAGGGGTTCACTGAAGCTTTCTTT.

The chain has TRBV12-5 and TRBJ2-3; D is undetermined. The CDR3 is made up of 13 amino acids. V lost 1 base and J 1 base, leaving 3 bases between the germline ends. The germline CDR1 and CDR2 sequences are LGHNT and FRNRAP. The CDR3 sequence is CASGLGGTDTQYF. The CDR3 DNA reads TGTGCTAGTGGTTTGGGAGGCACAGATACGCAGTATTTT.

A note on this clone: A much more abundant neighbour one base away suggests this may be a read error. The rearrangement links TRBV27 to TRBJ2-7, with 8 positions matching TRBD1. CDR1 MNHEY and CDR2 SMNVEV come from the germline V gene (reference sequence). This CDR3 is built from 12 residues. The trim removed 6 bases at V and 9 bases at J, leaving 7 bases unmatched. CDR3 protein: CASSRGHNGQYF. In DNA, the CDR3 is TGTGCCAGCAGCAGGGGGCACAACGGGCAGTACTTC.

This sequence joins TRBV30 and TRBJ1-1, with a weak D call TRBD1 (6 bases). Per germline, CDR1 GTSNPN and CDR2 SVGIG (reference sequence). Trimming cost V 5 bases and J 4 bases, with 14 bases left between them. This CDR3 region has 13 residues. The CDR3 DNA follows: TGTGCCTGGCTCACAGGGTGGGGCACTGAAGCTTTCTTT. Encoded protein: CAWLTGWGTEAFF.

The genes are TRBV5-4 and TRBJ1-2; D is uncertain. CDR3 length: 13 amino acids. The germline gives CDR1 SGHNT, CDR2 YYREEE (reference sequence). V was cut by 0 bases and J by 6 bases, with 9 bases left in between. CDR3 sequence reads: CASSLGLWDGYTF. DNA of the CDR3: TGTGCCAGCAGCTTGGGACTATGGGATGGCTACACCTTC.

This clone has only one observation. The junction departs from germline at one end; a sequencing error may be responsible. This sample also contains other DNA sequences that code for the same CDR3. The chain is built from TRBV2 and TRBJ1-6; D uncertain. The V gene's germline CDR1 is SNHLY and CDR2 FYNNEI. The CDR3 contains 13 residues. The CDR3 loop is CASSPMRNSPLHF. The CDR3 DNA follows: TGTGCCAGCAGCCCGATGCGAAATTCCCCCCTCCACTTT.

This clone was observed a handful of times. V and J are TRBV5-6 and TRBJ2-1; TRBD1 aligns across 10 bases. Germline assignment: CDR1 SGHDT and CDR2 YYEEEE. V lost 2 bases to trimming and J lost 3 bases; unmatched junction nucleotides: 2. The CDR3 contains 15 residues. The CDR3 nucleotides read TGTGCCAGCAGCTTCCGGGACAGGGGCTACAATGAGCAGTTCTTC. Protein: CASSFRDRGYNEQFF. The full variable domain, completed using reference TRBV5-6 and TRBJ2-1, is DAGVTQSPTHLIKTRGQQVTLRCSPKSGHDTVSWYQQALGQGPQFIFQYYEEEERQRGNFPDRFSGHQFPNYSSELNVNALLLGDSALYLCASSFRDRGYNEQFFGPGTRLTVL.

As concerns this clone: Other DNA sequences from this sample encode an identical CDR3 as well. The gene calls are TRBV6-5 and TRBJ2-6; D is possibly TRBD2 (6 bases). The ends were cut back, 6 bases at V and 0 bases at J, with 9 bases in the middle. Germline V CDR1 and CDR2: MNHEY, SVGAGI. The CDR3 spans 15 residues. In DNA, the CDR3 is TGTGCCAGCAGCAACGGGGGCTCTGGGGCCAACGTCCTGACTTTC. Protein product: CASSNGGSGANVLTF.

The rearrangement links TRBV7-9 to TRBJ2-5; 8 nucleotides agree with TRBD1. V gave up 1 base and J gave up 2 bases; unmatched junction bases: 3. Per germline, CDR1 SEHNR and CDR2 FQNEAQ (reference sequence). This CDR3 is built from 15 residues. The CDR3 spells CASSLGDRYQETQYF. The CDR3, as DNA: TGTGCCAGCAGCTTAGGGGACAGGTATCAAGAGACCCAGTACTTC.

The gene calls are TRBV15 and TRBJ1-3, with D unclear. The V and J ends lost 4 bases and 7 bases respectively, with 14 bases between them. CDR1 is LNHNV and CDR2 is YYDKDF in the germline V gene (reference sequence). This CDR3 has 14 residues. CDR3 DNA: TGTGCCACCAGCAAGGGAGGGTCCAGGAACACCATATATTTT. Its protein is CATSKGGSRNTIYF.

The J gene is TRBJ1-3, the V gene TRBV18; 8 nucleotides agree with TRBD1. V shed 3 bases, J shed 0 bases, and the junction held 4 bases outside the gene matches. This CDR3 region has 16 residues. Per germline, CDR1 KGHSH and CDR2 LQKENI. CDR3 bases: TGTGCCAGCTCACCCGACAGGGGAAGCTCTGGAAACACCATATATTTT. It specifies CASSPDRGSSGNTIYF.

CDR3 in amino acids: CASSLDPGQGAEQYF. The CDR3 DNA follows: TGTGCCAGCAGCTTAGACCCGGGACAGGGTGCCGAGCAGTACTTC. The chain employs TRBV7-2 and TRBJ2-7; TRBD1 matches 9 bases. Trimming removed 1 base from V and 6 bases from J; junction bases left unmatched: 7. The CDR3 loop spans 15 amino acids. Germline V gene sequence: CDR1 SGHTA, CDR2 FQGNSA.

The chain combines TRBV2 with TRBJ2-3; 10 bases align to TRBD2. The CDR3 is made up of 15 amino acids. Trimming at V came to 6 bases and at J to 0 bases, leaving 3 bases not matched to a gene. The germline gives CDR1 SNHLY, CDR2 FYNNEI. CDR3 sequence: CASRVSGGSTDTQYF. CDR3 bases: TGTGCCAGCAGGGTTAGCGGGGGGAGCACAGATACGCAGTATTTT.

The V call is TRBV5-6, the J call TRBJ2-7; a weak D match, TRBD1 (6 bases). Germline V gives CDR1 SGHDT, CDR2 YYEEEE. The CDR3 runs to 13 residues. V was trimmed by 4 bases and J by 4 bases, leaving 12 bases between them. CDR3 region: CASSPGQRYEQYF. For the CDR3, the DNA is TGTGCCAGCAGCCCCGGACAGCGATACGAGCAGTACTTC.

About this clone itself: At one end the junction does not follow the germline gene, possibly because of a read error. The chain couples TRBV28 to TRBJ2-5; the D gene is possibly TRBD2 (7 bases). The CDR3 length is 14 residues. The germline V gene has CDR1 MDHEN and CDR2 SYDVKM. CDR3 sequence (DNA): TGTGCCAGCAGTTTGAGAGGGGGGGAAGAGATCCAGTACTTC. Translation gives CASSLRGGEEIQYF.